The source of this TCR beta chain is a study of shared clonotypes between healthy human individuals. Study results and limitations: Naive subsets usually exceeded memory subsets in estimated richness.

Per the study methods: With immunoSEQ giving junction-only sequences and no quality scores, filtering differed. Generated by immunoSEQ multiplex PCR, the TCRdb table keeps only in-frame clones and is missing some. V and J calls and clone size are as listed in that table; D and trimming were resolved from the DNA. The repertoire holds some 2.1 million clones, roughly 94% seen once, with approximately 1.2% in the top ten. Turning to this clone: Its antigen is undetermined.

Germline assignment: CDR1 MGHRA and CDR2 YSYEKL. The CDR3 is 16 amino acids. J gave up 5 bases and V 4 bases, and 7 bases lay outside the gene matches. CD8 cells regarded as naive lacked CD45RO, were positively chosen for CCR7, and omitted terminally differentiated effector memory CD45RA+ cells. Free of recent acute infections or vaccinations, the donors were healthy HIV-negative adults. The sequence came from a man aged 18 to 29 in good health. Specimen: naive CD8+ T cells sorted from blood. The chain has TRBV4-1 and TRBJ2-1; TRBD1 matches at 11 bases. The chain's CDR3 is CASSRIWDRGNNEQFF. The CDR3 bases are TGCGCCAGCAGCCGTATTTGGGACAGGGGGAACAATGAGCAGTTCTTC.